The clone carrying this T cell receptor beta chain was seen once. The sample is drawn from a study of OX40 agonist ivuxolimab in advanced cancers. The data were produced by immunoSEQ multiplex PCR, yet TCRdb's version contains in-frame clones alone and is incomplete. The sample includes about 86,000 clones, about 90% of them seen just once. The specimen comprised CD4+ or CD8+ T cells sorted from blood, sampled in a trial of the OX40 agonist ivuxolimab. The source of this sequence is an adult with an advanced solid tumor such as melanoma, head and neck, liver or kidney cancer.

The DNA for the CDR3 is TGTGCCTGGAGTCCCCCCACTGAAGCTTTCTTT. Amino acid sequence: CAWSPPTEAFF. The chain recombines TRBV30 with TRBJ1-1; D is unclear. CDR3 length: 11 amino acids. Looked up from germline, CDR1 is GTSNPN and CDR2 is SVGIG (reference sequence). V was cut by 2 bases and J by 4 bases, with 5 bases left in between.